This entry concerns a single TCR beta chain. Molecular barcoding with unique molecular identifiers was used for the TCRbeta library. Each CDR3 protein is one row after TCRdb ran MiXCR on the PCR reads. Of about 340,000 distinct CDR3 sequences listed, roughly 13% were seen once; the top ten hold roughly 4.5%. The data derive from a study of T-cell reconstitution after alpha-beta-depleted transplantation in children. The TCR was taken from a human donor who donated a stem cell graft to a child with Fanconi anemia. The sample in question was PBMCs, obtained from the stem cell graft.

The CDR3 sequence: CASSSRGQSSTEAFF. For the CDR3, the DNA is TGCGCCAGCAGCTCCCGGGGACAGTCCAGCACTGAAGCTTTCTTT. The V call is TRBV5-1, the J call TRBJ1-1; 7 bases are a match to TRBD1. CDR3 size: 15 residues. J lost 4 bases, V lost 3 bases, and 9 bases had no gene match. CDR1 and CDR2 (germline): SGHRS, YFSETQ.